This T cell receptor beta chain appears in the sequencing data of a study of T cell responses to AZD1222 COVID-19 vaccine. Looking at the study overall: Timing groups of about 4 and about 12 weeks for second doses were pooled.

Regarding the study as a whole: The study sampled repertoires only after the peak T cell response.

The germline V gene encodes CDR1 SGHRS and CDR2 YFSETQ. Trimming left V 0 bases short and J 7 bases short, with 10 bases between. CDR3 length equals 14 residues. For this clone: The antigen remains undetermined.

The data were produced by immunoSEQ multiplex PCR, yet TCRdb's version contains in-frame clones alone and is incomplete. The sample carries 90,000 to 120,000 clones, 80% to 90% recorded once. This material consisted of peripheral blood, taken on day 0 of AZD1222 vaccination. The receptor's source is an adult in good health. The chain uses TRBV5-1 and TRBJ2-2, with a possible D match to TRBD2 (5 bases). CDR3 DNA sequence: TGCGCCAGCAGCTTGGTGGAGGAGTTCGGGGAGCTGTTTTTT. Translating gives CASSLVEEFGELFF.